This T cell receptor beta chain is from a study of blood T cell repertoires in COVID-19. Source study methods: Reference gene primer amplification yielded estimated nucleated cell counts. Using immunoSEQ multiplex PCR, the repertoire was profiled, and TCRdb retains in-frame clones only, with some absent. The D gene and trimming were derived from the DNA, and the V and J assignments and clone size from that table. The sample contains around 500,000 clones, about nine tenths of which appear only once. The germline gives CDR1 MNHEY, CDR2 SVGAGI. This CDR3 comprises 14 residues. V was cut by 10 bases and J by 0 bases, with 13 bases left in between. Those enrolled, adults aged roughly 18 to 90 years, came from about two dozen US areas. For recovered donors of Cohort 3, there were two negative PCRs, clearance, or symptom resolution.

The sample consisted of PBMCs or T cells enriched from blood (not recorded which). The TCR was taken from a woman aged 60-75 years who had recovered from COVID-19. V and J are TRBV6-5 and TRBJ1-3, with D possibly being TRBD1 (6 bases). CDR3 nucleotides: TGTGCCAATACGGACAGTTTCTCTGGAAACACCATATATTTT. The encoded protein is CANTDSFSGNTIYF.